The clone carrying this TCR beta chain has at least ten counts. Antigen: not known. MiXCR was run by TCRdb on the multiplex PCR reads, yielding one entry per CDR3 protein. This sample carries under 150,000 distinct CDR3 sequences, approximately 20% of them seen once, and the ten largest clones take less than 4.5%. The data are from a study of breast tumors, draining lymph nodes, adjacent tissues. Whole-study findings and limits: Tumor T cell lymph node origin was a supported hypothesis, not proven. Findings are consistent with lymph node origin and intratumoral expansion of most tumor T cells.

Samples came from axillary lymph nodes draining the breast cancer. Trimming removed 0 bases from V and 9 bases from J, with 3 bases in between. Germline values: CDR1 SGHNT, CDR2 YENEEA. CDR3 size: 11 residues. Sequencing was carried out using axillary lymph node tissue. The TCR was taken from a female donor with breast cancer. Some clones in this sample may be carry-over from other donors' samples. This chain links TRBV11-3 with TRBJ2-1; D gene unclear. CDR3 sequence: CASSLDSEQFF. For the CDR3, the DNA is TGTGCCAGCAGCTTAGATAGTGAGCAGTTCTTC. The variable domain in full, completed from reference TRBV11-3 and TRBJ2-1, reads EAGVVQSPRYKIIEKKQPVAFWCNPISGHNTLYWYLQNLGQGPELLIRYENEEAVDDSQLPKDRFSAERLKGVDSTLKIQPAELGDSAVYLCASSLDSEQFFGPGTRLTVL.